The rows below give T cell receptor beta chains drawn from one sample of a study of shared clonotypes between healthy human individuals. Clones were sequenced by immunoSEQ multiplex PCR, and TCRdb holds only the in-frame ones, with some missing. Altogether 1.5 million to 2.5 million clones are present, over 85% being singletons, with the ten largest covering less than 1.5%. Sequenced: naive CD8+ T cells sorted from blood. These receptors originate from a man aged 18 to 30 in good health. CDR3s include the opening cysteine and the closing phenylalanine or tryptophan. Fields, in order: J gene, V gene, CDR3 protein.

j_gene: TRBJ1-2; v_gene: TRBV4-2; CDR3aa: CASSRVPTGTDNYGYTF
j_gene: TRBJ2-7; v_gene: TRBV27; CDR3aa: CASSLLGTHEQYF
j_gene: TRBJ2-5; v_gene: TRBV4-1; CDR3aa: CASSQDVHGVRVETQYF
j_gene: TRBJ2-2; v_gene: TRBV27; CDR3aa: CASSFSGQGAISAGELFF
j_gene: TRBJ1-3; v_gene: TRBV10-3; CDR3aa: CAISEGSTGNTIYF
j_gene: TRBJ2-1; v_gene: TRBV30; CDR3aa: CAWSDSSLYNEQFF
j_gene: TRBJ1-1; v_gene: TRBV27; CDR3aa: CASSLGRQMNTEAFF
j_gene: TRBJ2-5; v_gene: TRBV19; CDR3aa: CASSIAGSGGLETQYF
j_gene: TRBJ1-5; v_gene: TRBV7-9; CDR3aa: CASSSEGAGDQPQHF
j_gene: TRBJ2-5; v_gene: TRBV5-6; CDR3aa: CASSLEGWGRGETQYF
j_gene: TRBJ2-4; v_gene: TRBV7-9; CDR3aa: CASSLAPQSNKNIQYF
j_gene: TRBJ1-1; v_gene: TRBV6-6; CDR3aa: CASSGTQGRDTEAFF
j_gene: TRBJ1-5; v_gene: TRBV30; CDR3aa: CAWSAPDRADAWPQHF
j_gene: TRBJ1-4; v_gene: TRBV25-1; CDR3aa: CASSEAGYPFLGEKLFF
j_gene: TRBJ1-6; v_gene: TRBV19; CDR3aa: CASSPWTGDFRPLHF
j_gene: TRBJ2-5; v_gene: TRBV5-8; CDR3aa: CASSVGTGGWETQYF
j_gene: TRBJ1-5; v_gene: TRBV7-9; CDR3aa: CASSPRGSGNQPQHF
j_gene: TRBJ2-3; v_gene: TRBV6-5; CDR3aa: CASRGEGTDTQYF
j_gene: TRBJ1-1; v_gene: TRBV30; CDR3aa: CAWSDRGAAEAFF
j_gene: TRBJ2-2; v_gene: TRBV4-1; CDR3aa: CASSQEGETPLAGELFF
j_gene: TRBJ2-7; v_gene: TRBV29-1; CDR3aa: CSVLPTSRSSYEQYF
j_gene: TRBJ2-3; v_gene: TRBV5-6; CDR3aa: CASSSQGLAGVMLTDTQYF
j_gene: TRBJ1-2; v_gene: TRBV5-6; CDR3aa: CASSPSTAWLGYTF
j_gene: TRBJ1-1; v_gene: TRBV27; CDR3aa: CASSLTGSTEAFF
j_gene: TRBJ2-7; v_gene: TRBV4-1; CDR3aa: CASSQLASSSYEQYF
j_gene: TRBJ1-2; v_gene: TRBV11-2; CDR3aa: CASSLDPHLLDGYTF
j_gene: TRBJ2-5; v_gene: TRBV10-3; CDR3aa: CATYLGEGARETQYF
j_gene: TRBJ2-7; v_gene: TRBV5-6; CDR3aa: CASSLGRTYEQYF
j_gene: TRBJ2-3; v_gene: TRBV6-6; CDR3aa: CASSWGTSTDTQYF
j_gene: TRBJ2-3; v_gene: TRBV7-9; CDR3aa: CASSLGYGGRDTDTQYF
j_gene: TRBJ2-1; v_gene: TRBV6-6; CDR3aa: CASSYEGLAMGQFF
j_gene: TRBJ2-1; v_gene: TRBV5-6; CDR3aa: CASSWGTSGRAGGNEQFF
j_gene: TRBJ1-4; v_gene: TRBV5-1; CDR3aa: CASSFFPPGETNEKLFF
j_gene: TRBJ1-1; v_gene: TRBV30; CDR3aa: CAWSSMQGAEAFF
j_gene: TRBJ2-7; v_gene: TRBV7-8; CDR3aa: CASSVDNRLAGGYEQYF
j_gene: TRBJ2-5; v_gene: TRBV4-3; CDR3aa: CASSQVLSIEETQYF
j_gene: TRBJ2-1; v_gene: TRBV7-7; CDR3aa: CASSTSGNYNEQFF